Listed here are 32 T cell receptor beta chains from one sample, sequenced in a study of regulatory T cells in long-lasting Graves disease. Time point of the sample: persistent/refractory GD, antithyroid drugs over 5 years with positive TRAb. Construction of the TCR library relied on RNA isolated from PBMCs. CDR3 regions were amplified by Arm-PCR using iRepertoire HTBI primers to build TCR beta libraries. TCRdb called the multiplex PCR reads again in MiXCR, with one record for every CDR3 protein. The table records 400,000 to 450,000 distinct CDR3 sequences, 20% to 30% of them present only once. The material was peripheral blood mononuclear cells (PBMCs), obtained when the disease was refractory, from a patient treated with antithyroid drugs. The source of these receptors is a female donor with Graves disease.

The chain couples TRBV30 to TRBJ1-2; 7 nucleotides line up with TRBD1. This CDR3 region has 15 residues. Germline CDR1 is GTSNPN and CDR2 is SVGIG (reference sequence). V lost 3 bases, J lost 4 bases, and 11 bases stayed unmatched. CDR3 in amino acids: CAWSIIQGNGYGYTF. CDR3 DNA sequence: TGTGCCTGGAGCATAATACAGGGGAATGGCTATGGCTACACCTTC.

This clonotype was seen a few times. The rearrangement links TRBV12-3 or TRBV12-4 to TRBJ1-2, with 7 bases lining up with TRBD1. The CDR3 loop spans 15 amino acids. The junction had 10 bases not matched to a gene; V was cut back by 3 bases and J by 6 bases. CDR3 region: CASSFAPTGYDGYTF. CDR3 nucleotides: TGTGCCAGCAGTTTCGCCCCGACAGGGTACGATGGCTACACCTTC.

The table lists this clonotype with many counts. CDR3 nucleotide sequence: TGTGCCAGCAGTTTAATGCGGGGTAACTACGAGCAGTACTTC. Protein sequence: CASSLMRGNYEQYF. The chain joins TRBV12-3 or TRBV12-4 to TRBJ2-7; D possibly corresponds to TRBD2 (6 bases). Trimming left V 2 bases short and J 3 bases short, with 11 bases between. The CDR3 contains 14 residues.

This clonotype was seen repeatedly, ten times or more. The chain links TRBV12-3 or TRBV12-4 to TRBJ2-3; D gene uncertain. There are 15 residues in the CDR3. Between the trimmed V and J ends, which lost 3 bases and 1 base, there was a span of 11 bases. The CDR3 loop reads CASSFTDGRTDTQYF. CDR3 DNA sequence: TGTGCCAGCAGTTTCACTGACGGACGCACAGATACGCAGTATTTT.

This clonotype was seen many times. This chain uses TRBV28 with TRBJ1-2; no clear D gene. Between the trimmed V and J ends, which lost 6 bases and 8 bases, there was a span of 13 bases. The germline V gene has CDR1 MDHEN and CDR2 SYDVKM. The CDR3 consists of 12 residues. This CDR3 is CASRAPAKGYTF. In DNA, the CDR3 is TGTGCCAGCAGGGCGCCCGCGAAGGGCTACACCTTC.

At least ten counts were recorded for this clonotype. J is TRBJ1-4 and V is TRBV27; D is uncertain. The CDR3 spans 16 residues. The germline V and J ends were trimmed by 3 bases and 3 bases, with 14 bases remaining between them. Germline CDR1 is MNHEY and CDR2 is SMNVEV (reference sequence). The CDR3 bases are TGTGCCAGCAGTTTCCGAACGAAGTCGGCTAATGAAAAACTGTTTTTT. Amino acid sequence: CASSFRTKSANEKLFF.

As regards this clonotype: Since no conserved phenylalanine or tryptophan closes the CDR3, a read error is the likely cause. The limits of the CDR3 on the DNA are not certain, so only TCRdb's listed CDR3 is given. The chain couples TRBV10-3 to TRBJ2-5; TRBD2, as called in the table, went unchecked against the DNA. Germline V gene lookup returns CDR1 ENHRY and CDR2 SYGVKD. Inclusive of both ends, the CDR3 amounts to 8 amino acids. The CDR3 spells CAISDRRD.

The chain combines TRBV27 with TRBJ2-2; 10 bases line up with TRBD2. Germline V gene lookup returns CDR1 MNHEY and CDR2 SMNVEV (reference sequence). The CDR3 consists of 17 residues. J gave up 1 base and V 7 bases, and 9 bases lay outside the gene matches. The CDR3 reads CASTSPRLAGNTGELFF. CDR3 sequence (DNA): TGTGCCAGCACCTCACCCCGACTAGCGGGGAACACCGGGGAGCTGTTTTTT.

This clonotype was found many times. The chain carries TRBV29-1 and TRBJ1-2; tentative D call: TRBD1 (6 bases). Germline V gene lookup returns CDR1 SQVTM and CDR2 ANQGSEA. V lost 6 bases, J lost 4 bases, and 12 bases lay in between. The CDR3 consists of 12 residues. The CDR3 sequence: CSVPDSVYGYTF. Written as DNA, the CDR3 is TGCAGCGTGCCGGACAGCGTCTATGGCTACACCTTC.

In this sample, this clonotype turned up a few times. V and J are TRBV19 and TRBJ2-6; D gene unclear. Germline V gives CDR1 LNHDA, CDR2 SQIVND (reference sequence). This CDR3 is built from 15 residues. V gave up 6 bases and J gave up 1 base, with 10 bases separating them. CDR3: CASSPAESGANVLTF. For the CDR3, the DNA is TGTGCCAGTAGCCCGGCGGAGTCTGGGGCCAACGTCCTGACTTTC. Using reference TRBV19 and TRBJ2-6 for the parts outside the CDR3, the full variable domain is DGGITQSPKYLFRKEGQNVTLSCEQNLNHDAMYWYRQDPGQGLRLIYYSQIVNDFQKGDIAEGYSVSREKKESFPLTVTSAQKNPTAFYLCASSPAESGANVLTFGAGSRLTVL.

This clonotype was recorded many times. J is TRBJ1-1 and V is TRBV7-2; perhaps TRBD1 as D (6 bases). The CDR3 has 14 amino acids. The germline gives CDR1 SGHTA, CDR2 FQGNSA. Trimming took 5 bases from V and 4 from J, leaving 14 bases between them. DNA for the CDR3: TGTGCCAGCAGCCCGAAAAGGACAGCCACTGAAGCTTTCTTT. Residues: CASSPKRTATEAFF.

The table lists this clonotype with many counts. This sequence joins TRBV2 and TRBJ2-7; D is unresolved. This CDR3 region has 15 residues. The V gene's germline CDR1 is SNHLY and CDR2 FYNNEI. The V gene lost 1 base and the J gene lost 0 bases, with 10 bases spanning the gap. CDR3 bases: TGTGCCAGCAGTGAAGGGACGTTCTACTCCTACGAGCAGTACTTC. Translated: CASSEGTFYSYEQYF. Supplemented by reference TRBV2 and TRBJ2-7, the full variable domain reads EPEVTQTPSHQVTQMGQEVILRCVPISNHLYFYWYRQILGQKVEFLVSFYNNEISEKSEIFDDQFSVERPDGSNFTLKIRSTKLEDSAMYFCASSEGTFYSYEQYFGPGTRLTVT.

This clonotype has only a few counts. The chain employs TRBV10-3 and TRBJ1-1; D call uncertain. The CDR3 has 14 residues. V lost 6 bases, J lost 1 base, and 12 bases lay in between. CDR1 and CDR2 (germline): ENHRY, SYGVKD. CDR3 in amino acids: CAIRMDPGNTEAFF. CDR3 DNA sequence: TGTGCCATCAGGATGGACCCTGGGAACACTGAAGCTTTCTTT.

This clonotype was seen only a few times. The chain recombines TRBV30 with TRBJ2-2; possibly TRBD2 for D (5 bases). Germline V gives CDR1 GTSNPN, CDR2 SVGIG (reference sequence). This CDR3 contains 12 residues. V gave up 5 bases and J gave up 6 bases, with 10 bases separating them. The CDR3: CAWHAGAGELFF. The DNA for the CDR3 is TGTGCCTGGCATGCGGGTGCCGGGGAGCTGTTTTTT.

This rearrangement joins TRBV20-1 to TRBJ2-6, with 12 bases lining up with TRBD2. The length of the CDR3 is 19 residues. The V segment lost 3 bases and the J segment 1 base; nucleotides outside the gene matches: 10. Looked up from germline, CDR1 is DFQATT and CDR2 is SNEGSKA (reference sequence). This chain's CDR3 is CSARTLTSGRVSGANVLTF. CDR3 nucleotide sequence: TGCAGTGCTAGGACCCTGACTAGCGGGAGAGTATCTGGGGCCAACGTCCTGACTTTC.

This clonotype was counted a few times. V gene TRBV29-1 combines with J gene TRBJ1-1; a weak D match, TRBD1 (5 bases). Trimming took 5 bases from V and 2 from J, leaving 12 bases between them. The germline CDR1 and CDR2 sequences are SQVTM and ANQGSEA. This CDR3 has 13 residues. CDR3 in DNA: TGCAGCGTTAACAGGCAGCTAAACACTGAAGCTTTCTTT. The encoded protein is CSVNRQLNTEAFF. The full variable domain, rest sourced from reference TRBV29-1 and TRBJ1-1, is SAVISQKPSRDICQRGTSLTIQCQVDSQVTMMFWYRQQPGQSLTLIATANQGSEATYESGFVIDKFPISRPNLTFSTLTVSNMSPEDSSIYLCSVNRQLNTEAFFGQGTRLTVV.

At least ten counts were recorded for this clonotype. This chain connects TRBV2 to TRBJ2-7; D gene unclear. CDR1 and CDR2 (germline): SNHLY, FYNNEI. This CDR3 is 13 amino acids long. Trimming left V 9 bases short and J 0 bases short, with 12 bases between. The CDR3 protein is CARSLLSSYEQYF. CDR3 bases: TGTGCCAGGTCACTTTTAAGCTCCTACGAGCAGTACTTC.

This clonotype was observed many times. This chain links TRBV10-3 with TRBJ1-5, with D possibly TRBD1 on 6 matching bases. Trimming removed 10 bases from V and 0 bases from J, with 16 bases in between. From germline, CDR1 is ENHRY and CDR2 SYGVKD. The CDR3 extends over 15 amino acids. CDR3 amino acids: CATTVGGHSNQPQHF. The CDR3 DNA follows: TGTGCCACTACTGTGGGGGGGCATAGCAATCAGCCCCAGCATTTT.

This chain connects TRBV4-1 to TRBJ1-2; the D is unclear. Trimming removed 2 bases at V and 0 bases at J, with 7 bases between. This CDR3 has 14 amino acids. In germline, CDR1 is MGHRA, CDR2 YSYEKL. This CDR3 reads CASSQPGTNYGYTF. The CDR3 DNA reads as TGCGCCAGCAGCCAACCGGGTACTAACTATGGCTACACCTTC.

This clonotype was counted between two and nine times. The rearrangement joins TRBV20-1 to TRBJ2-7; D gene unclear. V gave up 4 bases and J gave up 3 bases, with 16 bases separating them. CDR1 DFQATT and CDR2 SNEGSKA come from the germline V gene (reference sequence). CDR3 size: 14 residues. Here the CDR3 DNA reads TGCAGTGCTAAAGATAGCCGTTCCATCTACGAGCAGTACTTC. It specifies CSAKDSRSIYEQYF.

The rearrangement joins TRBV19 to TRBJ1-2, with 11 bases aligning to TRBD1. V lost 3 bases to trimming and J lost 4 bases; unmatched junction nucleotides: 4. Germline CDR1 LNHDA, CDR2 SQIVND (reference sequence). CDR3 length: 15 residues. This CDR3 reads CASSIGQGASYGYTF. As DNA, the CDR3 is TGTGCCAGTAGTATCGGACAGGGGGCGAGCTATGGCTACACCTTC.

The sample holds many counts of this clonotype. This chain links TRBV30 with TRBJ1-2; D might be TRBD1 (5 bases). V lost 8 bases and J lost 0, with 16 bases in between. CDR3 length: 14 residues. CDR1 is GTSNPN, CDR2 SVGIG, per germline (reference sequence). The CDR3 region is CARDRGAANYGYTF. CDR3 sequence (DNA): TGTGCCCGTGATCGTGGGGCAGCTAACTATGGCTACACCTTC.

The DNA for the CDR3 is TGTGCCAGCAGCTCCGAGATAAAGGGTAACTATGAGCAGTTCTTC. Residues: CASSSEIKGNYEQFF. The V and J genes are TRBV7-9 and TRBJ2-1; no firm D call. This CDR3 spans 15 amino acids. Germline CDR1 reads SEHNR; CDR2 reads FQNEAQ (reference sequence). The V and J ends lost 4 bases and 8 bases respectively, with 18 bases between them.

The V and J genes are TRBV30 and TRBJ2-7; TRBD2 agrees at 11 bases. Germline V gene data show CDR1 as GTSNPN and CDR2 as SVGIG (reference sequence). V was clipped by 1 base and J by 3 bases; unmatched bases: 8. The CDR3 has 16 residues. The CDR3 reads CAWSGLTSGSHYEQYF. The CDR3, as DNA: TGTGCCTGGAGTGGCCTCACTAGCGGGAGCCACTACGAGCAGTACTTC.

This clonotype was detected ten times or more. The chain recombines TRBV19 with TRBJ1-2; tentative D call: TRBD1 (6 bases). Germline-derived CDR1 and CDR2 are LNHDA and SQIVND (reference sequence). The V end lost 4 bases, the J end lost 2 bases, and 14 bases lay between the germline ends. The CDR3 consists of 15 residues. The CDR3 here is CASSKGVGLNYGYTF. The CDR3 DNA follows: TGTGCCAGTAGTAAGGGGGTAGGGCTCAACTATGGCTACACCTTC.

The chain is built from TRBV5-5 and TRBJ1-5; 7 bases are shared with TRBD1. The junction had 6 bases not matched to a gene; V was cut back by 1 base and J by 5 bases. The CDR3 runs to 15 residues. Germline assignment: CDR1 SGHKS and CDR2 YYEKEE (reference sequence). The CDR3, as DNA: TGTGCCAGCAGCTTGATGGAGGGGGCATATCAGCCCCAGCATTTT. Protein product: CASSLMEGAYQPQHF.

This clonotype was counted at least ten times. The rearrangement joins TRBV4-3 to TRBJ2-7, with 10 bases aligning to TRBD2. Germline V lookup: CDR1 LGHNA, CDR2 YSLEER. CDR3 length: 15 residues. With 4 bases clipped from V and 2 bases from J, the junction kept 5 bases outside the gene matches. In DNA form, the CDR3 reads TGCGCCAGCAGCCCTTCTCTAGCGGGGGCCTACGAGCAGTACTTC. Amino acid sequence: CASSPSLAGAYEQYF.

This clonotype was observed at least ten times. V and J are TRBV2 and TRBJ1-6; D is uncertain. With 1 base removed from V and 9 bases from J, the gap between germline ends came to 7 bases. The CDR3 loop spans 13 amino acids. CDR1 and CDR2 from the germline V gene are SNHLY and FYNNEI. CDR3 nucleotides: TGTGCCAGCAGTGAAGGGGGAGGTTCACCCCTCCACTTT. Translation gives CASSEGGGSPLHF. Full variable domain (remainder filled in from reference TRBV2 and TRBJ1-6): EPEVTQTPSHQVTQMGQEVILRCVPISNHLYFYWYRQILGQKVEFLVSFYNNEISEKSEIFDDQFSVERPDGSNFTLKIRSTKLEDSAMYFCASSEGGGSPLHFGNGTRLTVT.

This clonotype has a single count. This chain connects TRBV9 to TRBJ1-5; perhaps TRBD1 as D (5 bases). The CDR3 covers 15 residues. The germline CDR1 and CDR2 sequences are SGDLS and YYNGEE. V was trimmed by 4 bases and J by 9 bases, leaving 20 bases between them. The CDR3 sequence: CASSSYRTGQGPQHF. In nucleotides, the CDR3 is TGTGCCAGCAGCAGCTACAGAACAGGCCAGGGGCCCCAGCATTTT.

The table lists this clonotype with a count of one. This CDR3 reads CASSLTGLGKAYEQYF. The DNA for the CDR3 is TGTGCCAGCAGCCTGACCGGACTAGGAAAGGCCTACGAGCAGTACTTC. This chain links TRBV5-6 with TRBJ2-7; 7 bases line up with TRBD2. The CDR3 sequence is 16 residues long. J lost 2 bases, V lost 4 bases, and 12 bases had no gene match. Looked up from germline, CDR1 is SGHDT and CDR2 is YYEEEE.

This clonotype was detected only a few times. This chain links TRBV19 with TRBJ2-7; D not certain. V shed 2 bases and J shed 7 bases, with 12 bases lying between them. This CDR3 spans 13 amino acids. Per the germline V gene, CDR1 is LNHDA and CDR2 is SQIVND (reference sequence). The CDR3 reads CASSITSLGEQYF. CDR3 nucleotide sequence: TGTGCCAGTAGTATAACTTCCCTGGGTGAGCAGTACTTC.

In its sample, this clonotype was seen many times. J is TRBJ2-7 and V is TRBV7-9; D gene ambiguous. CDR1 is SEHNR and CDR2 is FQNEAQ in the germline V gene (reference sequence). The V end lost 1 base, the J end lost 3 bases, and 4 bases lay between the germline ends. CDR3 size: 12 residues. CDR3 sequence reads: CASSLDYYEQYF. CDR3 DNA: TGTGCCAGCAGCTTAGACTACTACGAGCAGTACTTC.